Presented here are 24 T cell receptor beta chains from one specimen sequenced in a study of control samples from healthy donors and cancer patients. Profiled with immunoSEQ multiplex PCR; TCRdb holds only in-frame clones, not every one. This table holds some 150,000 clones, approximately 92% found once. What was sequenced was blood. Receptor source: a man aged 30-40 years in good health.

The CDR3 loop is CASARGGNQPQHF. CDR3 DNA sequence: TGTGCCAGCGCCCGAGGGGGGAATCAGCCCCAGCATTTT. The chain is built from TRBV7-8 and TRBJ1-5; perhaps TRBD1 as D (6 bases). V was pared by 8 bases and J by 4 bases, with 12 bases between. This CDR3 spans 13 amino acids. Germline V CDR1 and CDR2: SGHVS, FQNEAQ.

The genes are TRBV9 and TRBJ2-1, with 10 positions matching TRBD2. The V segment lost 4 bases and the J segment 4 bases; nucleotides outside the gene matches: 8. The germline CDR1 and CDR2 sequences are SGDLS and YYNGEE. The length of the CDR3 is 16 residues. CDR3 residues: CASSPAPSGGYNEQFF. CDR3 bases: TGTGCCAGCAGCCCCGCGCCTAGCGGGGGATACAATGAGCAGTTCTTC.

This clone was detected once. The V gene is TRBV5-1, the J gene TRBJ1-1; the D gene is possibly TRBD1 (6 bases). Trimming pared 3 bases from V and 2 bases from J, leaving 11 bases between. Germline assignment: CDR1 SGHRS and CDR2 YFSETQ. CDR3 length: 14 residues. CDR3 nucleotides: TGCGCCAGCAGCTGGGGGACAAGCAACACTGAAGCTTTCTTT. Protein: CASSWGTSNTEAFF. The full variable domain, rest sourced from reference TRBV5-1 and TRBJ1-1, is KAGVTQTPRYLIKTRGQQVTLSCSPISGHRSVSWYQQTPGQGLQFLFEYFSETQRNKGNFPGRFSGRQFSNSRSEMNVSTLELGDSALYLCASSWGTSNTEAFFGQGTRLTVV.

The chain couples TRBV6-5 to TRBJ1-3; D call uncertain. Trimming took 6 bases from V and 4 from J, leaving 13 bases between them. The CDR3 loop spans 14 amino acids. Germline V lookup: CDR1 MNHEY, CDR2 SVGAGI. The CDR3: CASRLSTTGNTIYF. CDR3 nucleotide sequence: TGTGCCAGCAGACTCTCCACCACCGGAAACACCATATATTTT.

This sequence joins TRBV28 and TRBJ2-7, with D unclear. Trimming removed 6 bases from V and 4 bases from J, with 13 bases in between. The CDR3 runs to 13 residues. From germline, CDR1 is MDHEN and CDR2 SYDVKM. In nucleotides, the CDR3 is TGTGCCAGCAGCACCGGCCCCTCATACGAGCAGTACTTC. This encodes CASSTGPSYEQYF.

J is TRBJ1-6 and V is TRBV6-5, with 7 nucleotides matching TRBD1. The CDR3 sequence is 13 residues long. V dropped 8 bases and J dropped 7; count of bases not matched to a gene: 5. The germline V gene has CDR1 MNHEY and CDR2 SVGAGI. The CDR3 region is CASYGQANSPLHF. CDR3 sequence (DNA): TGTGCCAGCTACGGACAGGCGAATTCACCCCTCCACTTT.

The chain carries TRBV9 and TRBJ2-1; D is possibly TRBD2 (6 bases). Germline assignment: CDR1 SGDLS and CDR2 YYNGEE. CDR3 length: 13 residues. V was shortened by 2 bases and J by 10 bases, with 13 bases between the two germline ends. CDR3 sequence (DNA): TGTGCCAGCAGCGTTGTTAGCGGTGAGGAGCAGTTCTTC. Residues: CASSVVSGEEQFF.

The chain carries TRBV7-9 and TRBJ1-3; D uncertain. The germline V gene encodes CDR1 SEHNR and CDR2 FQNEAQ (reference sequence). The CDR3 is 16 amino acids. Trimming took 6 bases from V and 0 from J, leaving 15 bases between them. CDR3 amino acids: CASSRAGFNSGNTIYF. The CDR3 DNA sequence: TGTGCCAGCAGTCGGGCAGGCTTCAACTCTGGAAACACCATATATTTT.

V and J are TRBV5-1 and TRBJ1-1, with a weak D call TRBD1 (6 bases). Trimming pared 0 bases from V and 7 bases from J, leaving 10 bases between. Germline V gives CDR1 SGHRS, CDR2 YFSETQ. This CDR3 region has 13 residues. The CDR3 DNA reads TGCGCCAGCAGCTTGGGTACAGGGCGTGAAGCTTTCTTT. It is translated as CASSLGTGREAFF. Variable domain in full (rest from reference TRBV5-1 and TRBJ1-1): KAGVTQTPRYLIKTRGQQVTLSCSPISGHRSVSWYQQTPGQGLQFLFEYFSETQRNKGNFPGRFSGRQFSNSRSEMNVSTLELGDSALYLCASSLGTGREAFFGQGTRLTVV.

This chain uses TRBV30 with TRBJ1-2; TRBD1 might be the D (5 bases). Germline CDR1 reads GTSNPN; CDR2 reads SVGIG (reference sequence). The CDR3 is 13 amino acids. Trimming took 0 bases from V and 7 from J, leaving 12 bases between them. The CDR3 loop reads CAWSVSAGSGYTF. As DNA, the CDR3 is TGTGCCTGGAGTGTATCGGCAGGGAGTGGCTACACCTTC. Drawing the rest from reference TRBV30 and TRBJ1-2, the complete variable domain is SQTIHQWPATLVQPVGSPLSLECTVEGTSNPNLYWYRQAAGRGLQLLFYSVGIGQISSEVPQNLSASRPQDRQFILSSKKLLLSDSGFYLCAWSVSAGSGYTFGSGTRLTVV.

J is TRBJ2-7 and V is TRBV11-2; D is uncertain. The germline gives CDR1 SGHAT, CDR2 FQNNGV. The CDR3 length is 14 residues. V was shortened by 4 bases and J by 4 bases, with 14 bases between the two germline ends. CDR3 protein: CASSSLVRAYEQYF. CDR3 DNA sequence: TGTGCCAGCAGCTCCCTGGTTAGGGCTTACGAGCAGTACTTC.

The genes are TRBV14 and TRBJ2-7; D unclear. Trimming removed 2 bases at V and 0 bases at J, with 8 bases between. There are 14 residues in the CDR3. Germline CDR1 is SGHDN and CDR2 is FVKESK. The CDR3 here is CASSQPLTSYEQYF. The CDR3, as DNA: TGTGCCAGCAGCCAACCATTGACCTCCTACGAGCAGTACTTC.

The chain couples TRBV4-1 to TRBJ2-2; 9 nucleotides align to TRBD1. Germline CDR1 reads MGHRA; CDR2 reads YSYEKL. The CDR3 runs 16 residues. The trim removed 1 base at V and 6 bases at J, leaving 6 bases unmatched. The CDR3, as DNA: TGCGCCAGCAGCCAAGGGGGACAGGGTGCCTCCGGGGAGCTGTTTTTT. This encodes CASSQGGQGASGELFF.

This rearrangement joins TRBV6-5 to TRBJ1-4, with 7 bases identical to TRBD1. V trimming: 7 bases; J trimming: 5 bases; junction bases outside the gene matches: 7. In germline, CDR1 is MNHEY, CDR2 SVGAGI. The CDR3 is 14 amino acids. CDR3 protein: CASIADRRNEKLFF. CDR3 DNA: TGTGCCAGCATAGCGGACAGGAGGAATGAAAAACTGTTTTTT.

V is TRBV28 and J is TRBJ2-4, with D perhaps TRBD1 or TRBD2 (5 bases each). V was pared by 5 bases and J by 9 bases, with 14 bases between. This CDR3 contains 13 residues. Germline lookup yields CDR1 MDHEN and CDR2 SYDVKM. CDR3 in DNA: TGTGCCAGCAGTGAAACCGGGGCCGGCATTCAGTACTTC. Amino acids: CASSETGAGIQYF.

V usage is TRBV11-2 and J usage is TRBJ2-1, with D uncertain. The CDR3 totals 14 residues. V was cut by 3 bases and J by 0 bases, with 6 bases left in between. Looked up from germline, CDR1 is SGHAT and CDR2 is FQNNGV. CDR3 region: CASSFISSYNEQFF. CDR3 sequence (DNA): TGTGCCAGCAGCTTCATTAGCTCCTACAATGAGCAGTTCTTC.

This chain joins TRBV5-4 and TRBJ1-2, with 8 bases lining up with TRBD1. The CDR3 sequence is 15 residues long. The V segment lost 4 bases and the J segment 5 bases; nucleotides outside the gene matches: 10. Germline values: CDR1 SGHNT, CDR2 YYREEE (reference sequence). The CDR3 DNA is TGTGCCAGCAGCCTGGACAGGGAAGTTTTATATGGCTACACCTTC. Translated, it gives CASSLDREVLYGYTF. The full variable domain, in which reference TRBV5-4 and TRBJ1-2 provide the parts outside the CDR3, is ETGVTQSPTHLIKTRGQQVTLRCSSQSGHNTVSWYQQALGQGPQFIFQYYREEENGRGNFPPRFSGLQFPNYSSELNVNALELDDSALYLCASSLDREVLYGYTFGSGTRLTVV.

The rearrangement links TRBV3-1 (or the pseudogene TRBV3-2) to TRBJ1-2; no clear D. V was shortened by 5 bases and J by 5 bases, with 9 bases between the two germline ends. Germline CDR1 reads LGHDT; CDR2 reads YNNKEL (reference sequence). This CDR3 is built from 12 residues. DNA of the CDR3: TGTGCCAGCAGCGTCCTTGGGTATGGCTACACCTTC. Residues: CASSVLGYGYTF.

This chain connects TRBV6-5 to TRBJ1-1, with D possibly TRBD1 on 6 matching bases. Looked up from germline, CDR1 is MNHEY and CDR2 is SVGAGI. V shed 0 bases and J shed 3 bases, with 14 bases lying between them. This CDR3 is built from 16 residues. CDR3 DNA: TGTGCCAGCAGTTACTCGGGTCAGGGGAGACACACTGAAGCTTTCTTT. Its protein is CASSYSGQGRHTEAFF.

J is TRBJ1-1 and V is TRBV5-1; D may be TRBD1 (6 bases). CDR1 and CDR2 from the germline V gene are SGHRS and YFSETQ. Deletions cut 4 bases from V and 0 bases from J, with 13 bases between. The CDR3 contains 15 residues. The CDR3 coding sequence is TGCGCCAGCAGCCTTCGGACAGCTATGAACACTGAAGCTTTCTTT. This codes for CASSLRTAMNTEAFF.

This rearrangement joins TRBV12-3 or TRBV12-4 to TRBJ1-1; 7 bases line up with TRBD1. The CDR3 covers 13 residues. Trimming at V came to 11 bases and at J to 2 bases, leaving 8 bases not matched to a gene. The CDR3 protein is CAVRDRDNTEAFF. CDR3 bases: TGTGCCGTCCGGGACAGAGATAACACTGAAGCTTTCTTT.

This rearrangement joins TRBV27 to TRBJ2-3; D not certain. Germline V gene sequence: CDR1 MNHEY, CDR2 SMNVEV (reference sequence). The V end was cut by 3 bases, the J end by 1 base, with 17 bases between. The CDR3 has 17 amino acids. The CDR3 here is CASSFAPAREGTDTQYF. CDR3 in DNA: TGTGCCAGCAGTTTCGCGCCAGCCCGCGAGGGCACAGATACGCAGTATTTT.

The V gene is TRBV30, the J gene TRBJ1-2; 8 bases agree with TRBD1. Germline CDR1 is GTSNPN and CDR2 is SVGIG (reference sequence). The CDR3 is 15 amino acids. The junction had 8 bases not matched to a gene; V was cut back by 0 bases and J by 5 bases. In nucleotides, the CDR3 is TGTGCCTGGAGTGTGAGTCAGGGGGCGTGGTATGGCTACACCTTC. This translates into CAWSVSQGAWYGYTF.

The chain recombines TRBV2 with TRBJ2-3, with no clear D. Germline CDR1 reads SNHLY; CDR2 reads FYNNEI. Trimming took 1 base from V and 2 from J, leaving 7 bases between them. The CDR3 runs 14 residues. The CDR3 is CASSEGHNTDTQYF. Written as DNA, the CDR3 is TGTGCCAGCAGTGAAGGGCACAACACAGATACGCAGTATTTT.